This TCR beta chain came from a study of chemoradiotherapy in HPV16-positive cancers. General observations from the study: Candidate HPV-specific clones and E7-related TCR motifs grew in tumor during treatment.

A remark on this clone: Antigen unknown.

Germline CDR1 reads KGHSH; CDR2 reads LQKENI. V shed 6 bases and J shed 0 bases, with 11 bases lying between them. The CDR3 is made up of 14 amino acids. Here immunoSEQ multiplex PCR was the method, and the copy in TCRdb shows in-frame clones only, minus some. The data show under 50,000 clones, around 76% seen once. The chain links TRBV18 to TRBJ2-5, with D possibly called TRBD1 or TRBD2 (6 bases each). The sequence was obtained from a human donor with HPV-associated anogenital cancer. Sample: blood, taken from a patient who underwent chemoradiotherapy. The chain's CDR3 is CASSHRGDQETQYF. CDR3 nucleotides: TGTGCCAGCTCTCATAGGGGGGACCAAGAGACCCAGTACTTC.